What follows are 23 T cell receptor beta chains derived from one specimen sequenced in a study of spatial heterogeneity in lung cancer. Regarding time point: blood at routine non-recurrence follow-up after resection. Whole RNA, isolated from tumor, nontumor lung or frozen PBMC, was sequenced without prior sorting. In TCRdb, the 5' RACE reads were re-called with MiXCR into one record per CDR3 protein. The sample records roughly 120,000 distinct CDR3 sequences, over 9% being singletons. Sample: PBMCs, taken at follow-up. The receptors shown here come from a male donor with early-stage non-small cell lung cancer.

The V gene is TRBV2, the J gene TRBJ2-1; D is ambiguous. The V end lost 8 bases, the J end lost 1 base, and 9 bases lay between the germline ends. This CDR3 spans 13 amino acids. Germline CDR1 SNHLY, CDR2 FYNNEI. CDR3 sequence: CASWTPSYNEQFF. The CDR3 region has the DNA TGTGCCAGCTGGACGCCATCCTACAATGAGCAGTTCTTC.

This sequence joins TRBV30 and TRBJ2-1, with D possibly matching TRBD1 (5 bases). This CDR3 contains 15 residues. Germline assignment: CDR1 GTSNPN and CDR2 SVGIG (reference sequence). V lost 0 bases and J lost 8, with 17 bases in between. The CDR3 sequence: CAWSVLKGLIDEQFF. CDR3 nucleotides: TGTGCCTGGAGTGTACTAAAGGGGCTAATAGATGAGCAGTTCTTC.

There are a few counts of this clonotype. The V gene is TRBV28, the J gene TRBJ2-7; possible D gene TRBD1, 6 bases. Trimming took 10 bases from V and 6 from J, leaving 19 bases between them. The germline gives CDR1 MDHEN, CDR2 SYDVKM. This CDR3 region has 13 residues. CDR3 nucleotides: TGTGCCACCATAACAGGGTACCGAGGCGAGCAGTACTTC. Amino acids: CATITGYRGEQYF.

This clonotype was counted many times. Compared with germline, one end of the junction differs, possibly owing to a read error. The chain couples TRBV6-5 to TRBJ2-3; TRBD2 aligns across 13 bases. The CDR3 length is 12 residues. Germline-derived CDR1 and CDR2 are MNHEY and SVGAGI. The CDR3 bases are TGTGCCACCCGGGTAACTAGCGGGGGGGCACATTTT. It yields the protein CATRVTSGGAHF.

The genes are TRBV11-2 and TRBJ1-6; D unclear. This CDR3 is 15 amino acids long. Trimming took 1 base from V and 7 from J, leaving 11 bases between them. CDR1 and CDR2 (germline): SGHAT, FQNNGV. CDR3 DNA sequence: TGTGCCAGCAGCTTAGTCGGCAGTGCAAATTCACCCCTCCACTTT. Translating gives CASSLVGSANSPLHF.

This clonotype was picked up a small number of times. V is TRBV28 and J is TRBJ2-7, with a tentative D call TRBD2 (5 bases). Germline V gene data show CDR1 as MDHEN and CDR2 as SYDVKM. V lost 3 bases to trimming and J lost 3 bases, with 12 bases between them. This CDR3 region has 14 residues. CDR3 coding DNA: TGTGCCAGCAGTTTCGCGGACGGGAACTACGAGCAGTACTTC. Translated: CASSFADGNYEQYF.

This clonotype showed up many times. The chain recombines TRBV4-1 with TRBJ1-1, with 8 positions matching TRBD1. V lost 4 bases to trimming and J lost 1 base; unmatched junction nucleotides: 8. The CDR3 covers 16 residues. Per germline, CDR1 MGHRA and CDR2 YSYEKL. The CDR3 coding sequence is TGCGCCAGCAGCCGCGGGACAGGCTGGGGGAACACTGAAGCTTTCTTT. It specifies CASSRGTGWGNTEAFF.

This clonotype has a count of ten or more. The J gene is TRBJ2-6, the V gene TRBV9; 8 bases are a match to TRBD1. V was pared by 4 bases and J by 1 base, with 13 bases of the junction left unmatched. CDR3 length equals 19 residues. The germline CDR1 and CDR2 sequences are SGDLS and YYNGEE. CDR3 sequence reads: CASSFRSGGAESGANVLTF. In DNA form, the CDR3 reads TGTGCCAGCAGCTTCCGGTCAGGGGGCGCAGAATCTGGGGCCAACGTCCTGACTTTC.

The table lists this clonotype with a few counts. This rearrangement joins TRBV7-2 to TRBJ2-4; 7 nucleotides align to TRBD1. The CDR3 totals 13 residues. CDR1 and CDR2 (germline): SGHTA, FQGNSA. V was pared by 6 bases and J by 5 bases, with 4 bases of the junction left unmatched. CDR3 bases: TGTGCCAGCAGACCCGGGACAGAAAACATTCAGTACTTC. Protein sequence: CASRPGTENIQYF.

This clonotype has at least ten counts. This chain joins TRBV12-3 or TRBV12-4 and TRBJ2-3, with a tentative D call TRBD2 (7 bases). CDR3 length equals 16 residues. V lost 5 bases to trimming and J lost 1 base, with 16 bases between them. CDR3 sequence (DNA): TGTGCCAGCAGTCCCCCAGGGCGGGGGCGCACAGATACGCAGTATTTT. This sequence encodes CASSPPGRGRTDTQYF.

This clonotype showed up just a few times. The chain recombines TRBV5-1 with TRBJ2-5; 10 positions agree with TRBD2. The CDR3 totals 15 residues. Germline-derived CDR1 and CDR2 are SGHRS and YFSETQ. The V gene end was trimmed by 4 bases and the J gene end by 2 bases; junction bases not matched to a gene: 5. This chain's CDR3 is CASSRGTSVQETQYF. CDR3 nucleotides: TGCGCCAGCAGCCGCGGGACTAGCGTTCAAGAGACCCAGTACTTC.

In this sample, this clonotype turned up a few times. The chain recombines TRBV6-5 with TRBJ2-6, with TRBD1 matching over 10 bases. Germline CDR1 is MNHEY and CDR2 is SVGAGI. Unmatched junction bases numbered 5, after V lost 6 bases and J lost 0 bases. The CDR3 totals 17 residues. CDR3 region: CASRAGQGNSGANVLTF. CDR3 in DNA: TGTGCCAGCAGGGCGGGACAGGGGAACTCTGGGGCCAACGTCCTGACTTTC.

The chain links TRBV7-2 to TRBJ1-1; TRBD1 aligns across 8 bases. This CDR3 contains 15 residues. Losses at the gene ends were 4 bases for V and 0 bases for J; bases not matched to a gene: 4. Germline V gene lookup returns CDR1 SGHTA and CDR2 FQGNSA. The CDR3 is CASSWDRRLNTEAFF. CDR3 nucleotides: TGTGCCAGCAGCTGGGACAGGAGATTGAACACTGAAGCTTTCTTT. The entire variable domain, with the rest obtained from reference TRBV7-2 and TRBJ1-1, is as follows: GAGVSQSPSNKVTEKGKDVELRCDPISGHTALYWYRQSLGQGLEFLIYFQGNSAPDKSGLPSDRFSAERTGGSVSTLTIQRTQQEDSAVYLCASSWDRRLNTEAFFGQGTRLTVV.

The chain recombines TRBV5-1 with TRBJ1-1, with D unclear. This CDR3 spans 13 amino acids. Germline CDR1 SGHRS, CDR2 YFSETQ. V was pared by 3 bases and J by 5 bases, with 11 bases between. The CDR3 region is CASSSNMGTEAFF. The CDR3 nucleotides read TGCGCCAGCAGCTCGAACATGGGGACTGAAGCTTTCTTT.

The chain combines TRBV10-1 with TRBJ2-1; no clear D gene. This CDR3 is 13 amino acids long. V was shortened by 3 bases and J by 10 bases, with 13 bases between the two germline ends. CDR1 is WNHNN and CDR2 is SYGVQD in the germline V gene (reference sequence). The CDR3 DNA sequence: TGCGCCAGCAGTGAAAGCCCGGGCAGCGAGCAGTTCTTC. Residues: CASSESPGSEQFF.

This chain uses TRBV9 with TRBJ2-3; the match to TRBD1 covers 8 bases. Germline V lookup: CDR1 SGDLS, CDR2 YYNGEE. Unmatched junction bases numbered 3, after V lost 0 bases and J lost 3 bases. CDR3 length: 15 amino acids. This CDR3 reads CASSVGTGWTDTQYF. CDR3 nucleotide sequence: TGTGCCAGCAGCGTAGGGACAGGGTGGACAGATACGCAGTATTTT.

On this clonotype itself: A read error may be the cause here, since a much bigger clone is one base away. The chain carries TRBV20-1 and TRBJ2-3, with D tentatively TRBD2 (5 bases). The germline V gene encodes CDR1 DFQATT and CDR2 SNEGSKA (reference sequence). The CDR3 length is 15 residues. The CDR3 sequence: CNAPYGSGRTDTQYF. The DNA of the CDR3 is TGCAATGCTCCCTACGGCAGCGGACGCACAGATACGCAGTATTTT.

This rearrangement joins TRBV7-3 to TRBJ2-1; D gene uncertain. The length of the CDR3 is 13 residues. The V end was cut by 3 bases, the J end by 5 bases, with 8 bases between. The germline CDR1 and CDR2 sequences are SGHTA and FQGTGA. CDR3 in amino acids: CASSFKVDNEQFF. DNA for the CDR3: TGTGCCAGCAGCTTTAAAGTGGACAATGAGCAGTTCTTC.

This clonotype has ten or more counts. The CDR3 bases are TGTGCCAGCAGCTTAATGGCTGGAAACACCATATATTTT. It specifies CASSLMAGNTIYF. The rearrangement joins TRBV7-2 to TRBJ1-3, with unresolved D. Trimming shortened V by 2 bases and J by 2 bases, and 4 bases separated the two germline ends. The germline CDR1 and CDR2 sequences are SGHTA and FQGNSA. The CDR3 is made up of 13 amino acids.

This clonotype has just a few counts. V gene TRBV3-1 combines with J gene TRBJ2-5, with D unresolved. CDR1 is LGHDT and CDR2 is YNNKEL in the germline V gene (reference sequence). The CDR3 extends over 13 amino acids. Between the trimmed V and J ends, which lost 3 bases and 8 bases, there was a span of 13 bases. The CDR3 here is CASSHRAANTQYF. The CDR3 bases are TGTGCCAGCAGCCACCGGGCAGCGAACACCCAGTACTTC.

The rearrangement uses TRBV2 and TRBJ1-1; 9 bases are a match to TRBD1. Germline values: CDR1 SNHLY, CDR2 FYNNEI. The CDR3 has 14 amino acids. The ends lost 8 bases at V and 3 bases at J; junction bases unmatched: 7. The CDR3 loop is CASAPDRGHTEAFF. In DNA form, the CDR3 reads TGTGCCAGCGCTCCGGACAGGGGACACACTGAAGCTTTCTTT.

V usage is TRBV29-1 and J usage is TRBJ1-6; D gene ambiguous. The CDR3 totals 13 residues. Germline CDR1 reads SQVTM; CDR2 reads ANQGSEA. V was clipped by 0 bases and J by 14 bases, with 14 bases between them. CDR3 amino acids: CSVEDPWNSALHF. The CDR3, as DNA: TGCAGCGTTGAAGATCCCTGGAACTCAGCCCTCCACTTT.

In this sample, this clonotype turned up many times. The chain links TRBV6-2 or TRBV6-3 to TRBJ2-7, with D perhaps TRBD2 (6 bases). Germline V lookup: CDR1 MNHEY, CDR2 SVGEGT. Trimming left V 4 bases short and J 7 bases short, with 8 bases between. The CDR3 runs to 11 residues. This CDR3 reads CASSSRGEQYF. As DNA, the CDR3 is TGTGCCAGCAGTTCGCGGGGAGAGCAGTACTTC.